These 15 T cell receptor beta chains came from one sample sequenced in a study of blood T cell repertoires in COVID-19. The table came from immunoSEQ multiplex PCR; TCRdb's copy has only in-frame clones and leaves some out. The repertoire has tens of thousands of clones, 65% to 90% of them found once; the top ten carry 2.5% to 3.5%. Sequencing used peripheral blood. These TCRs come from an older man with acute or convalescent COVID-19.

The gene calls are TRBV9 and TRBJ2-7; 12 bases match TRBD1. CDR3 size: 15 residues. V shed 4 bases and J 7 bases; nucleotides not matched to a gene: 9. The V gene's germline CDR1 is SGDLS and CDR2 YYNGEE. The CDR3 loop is CASSPTGTGGYEQYF. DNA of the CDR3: TGTGCCAGCAGCCCAACCGGGACAGGGGGCTATGAGCAGTACTTC.

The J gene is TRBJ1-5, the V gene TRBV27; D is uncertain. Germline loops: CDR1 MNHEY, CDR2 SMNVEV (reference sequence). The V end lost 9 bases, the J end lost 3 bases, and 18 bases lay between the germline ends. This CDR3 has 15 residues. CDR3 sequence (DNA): TGTGCCAGTACCCCCGGCAGGCAATACAATCAGCCCCAGCATTTT. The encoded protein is CASTPGRQYNQPQHF.

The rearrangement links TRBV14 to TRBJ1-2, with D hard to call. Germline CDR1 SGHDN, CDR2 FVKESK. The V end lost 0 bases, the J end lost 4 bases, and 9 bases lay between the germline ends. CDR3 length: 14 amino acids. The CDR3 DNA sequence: TGTGCCAGCAGCCAAGAACTAAGGCCCTATGGCTACACCTTC. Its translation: CASSQELRPYGYTF.

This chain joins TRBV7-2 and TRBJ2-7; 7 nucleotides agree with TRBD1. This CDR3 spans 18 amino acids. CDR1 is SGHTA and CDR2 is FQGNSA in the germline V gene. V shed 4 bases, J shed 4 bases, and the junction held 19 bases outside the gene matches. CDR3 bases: TGTGCCAGCAGCTCGCTTCCGGGACAGTCTAATGGGGCTTACGAGCAGTACTTC. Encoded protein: CASSSLPGQSNGAYEQYF.

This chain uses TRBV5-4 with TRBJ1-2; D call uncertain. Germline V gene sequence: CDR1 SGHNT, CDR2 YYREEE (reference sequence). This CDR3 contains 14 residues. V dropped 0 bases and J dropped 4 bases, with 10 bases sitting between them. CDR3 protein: CASSLAGVGYGYTF. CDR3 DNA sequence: TGTGCCAGCAGCTTGGCGGGAGTAGGCTATGGCTACACCTTC.

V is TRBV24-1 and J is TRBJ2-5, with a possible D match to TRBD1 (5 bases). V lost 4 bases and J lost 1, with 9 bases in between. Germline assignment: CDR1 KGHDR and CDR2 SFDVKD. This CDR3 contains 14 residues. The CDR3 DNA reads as TGTGCCACCAGTGACCGACAGTTCCAAGAGACCCAGTACTTC. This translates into CATSDRQFQETQYF.

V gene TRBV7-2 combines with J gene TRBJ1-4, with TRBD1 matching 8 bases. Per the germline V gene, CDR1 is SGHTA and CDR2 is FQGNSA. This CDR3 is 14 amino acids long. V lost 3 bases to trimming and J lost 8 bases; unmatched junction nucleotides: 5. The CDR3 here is CASSFQGAREKLFF. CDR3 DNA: TGTGCCAGCAGCTTCCAGGGGGCCAGGGAAAAACTGTTTTTT.

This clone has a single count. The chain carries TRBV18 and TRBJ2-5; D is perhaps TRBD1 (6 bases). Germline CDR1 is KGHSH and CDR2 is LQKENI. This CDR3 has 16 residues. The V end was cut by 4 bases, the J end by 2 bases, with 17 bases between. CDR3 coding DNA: TGTGCCAGCTCACTCTCCACAGGGTCCCTACAAGAGACCCAGTACTTC. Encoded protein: CASSLSTGSLQETQYF.

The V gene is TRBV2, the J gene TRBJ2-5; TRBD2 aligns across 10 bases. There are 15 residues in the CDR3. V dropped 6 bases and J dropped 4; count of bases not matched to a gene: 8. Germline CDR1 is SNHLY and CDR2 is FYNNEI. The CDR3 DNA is TGTGCCAGCAGGAATCTAGCGGGAGATAGAGAGACCCAGTACTTC. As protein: CASRNLAGDRETQYF. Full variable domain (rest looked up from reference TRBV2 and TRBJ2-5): EPEVTQTPSHQVTQMGQEVILRCVPISNHLYFYWYRQILGQKVEFLVSFYNNEISEKSEIFDDQFSVERPDGSNFTLKIRSTKLEDSAMYFCASRNLAGDRETQYFGPGTRLLVL.

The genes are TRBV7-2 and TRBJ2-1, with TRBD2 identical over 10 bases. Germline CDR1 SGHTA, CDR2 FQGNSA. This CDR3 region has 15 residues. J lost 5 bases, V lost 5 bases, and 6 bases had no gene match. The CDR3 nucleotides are TGTGCCAGCAGCCCCGTCGGGACTAGCGACAATGAGCAGTTCTTC. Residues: CASSPVGTSDNEQFF.

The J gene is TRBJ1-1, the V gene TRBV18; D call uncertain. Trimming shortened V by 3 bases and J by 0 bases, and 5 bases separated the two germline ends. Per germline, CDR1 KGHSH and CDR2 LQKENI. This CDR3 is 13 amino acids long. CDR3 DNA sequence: TGTGCCAGCTCACCGCGGGTGAACACTGAAGCTTTCTTT. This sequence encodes CASSPRVNTEAFF.

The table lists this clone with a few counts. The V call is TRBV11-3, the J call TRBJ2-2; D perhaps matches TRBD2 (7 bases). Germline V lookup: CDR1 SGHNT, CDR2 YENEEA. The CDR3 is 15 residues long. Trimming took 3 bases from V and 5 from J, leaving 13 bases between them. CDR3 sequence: CASSLGGARTGELFF. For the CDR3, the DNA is TGTGCCAGCAGCTTGGGGGGGGCGAGGACCGGGGAGCTGTTTTTT.

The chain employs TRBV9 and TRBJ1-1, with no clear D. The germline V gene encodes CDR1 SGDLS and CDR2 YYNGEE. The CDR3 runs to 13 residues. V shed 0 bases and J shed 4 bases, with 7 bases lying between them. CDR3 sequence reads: CASSVESFTEAFF. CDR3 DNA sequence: TGTGCCAGCAGCGTAGAGAGCTTCACTGAAGCTTTCTTT.

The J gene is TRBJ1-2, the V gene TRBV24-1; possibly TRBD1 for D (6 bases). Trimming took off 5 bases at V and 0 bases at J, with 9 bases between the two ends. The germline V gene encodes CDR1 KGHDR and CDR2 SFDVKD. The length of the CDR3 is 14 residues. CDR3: CATSGGPANYGYTF. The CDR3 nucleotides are TGTGCCACCAGTGGGGGGCCAGCTAACTATGGCTACACCTTC.

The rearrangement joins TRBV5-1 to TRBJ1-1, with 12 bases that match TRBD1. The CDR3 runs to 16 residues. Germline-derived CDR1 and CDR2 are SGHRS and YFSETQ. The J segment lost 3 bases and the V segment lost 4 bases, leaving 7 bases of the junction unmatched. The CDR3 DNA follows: TGCGCCAGCAGCCCCGGGACAGGGGGCATAGACACTGAAGCTTTCTTT. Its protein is CASSPGTGGIDTEAFF.